This TCR beta chain was retrieved from a study of T-cell reconstitution after alpha-beta-depleted transplantation in children. Study outcomes and limitations: Several hundred expanded graft clones reportedly gave rise to the alpha-beta T cells present about two months after transplant.

A TCRbeta library incorporating unique molecular identifiers was prepared. TCRdb called the PCR reads again in MiXCR, with one record for every CDR3 protein. The sample shows 700,000 to 950,000 distinct CDR3 sequences, under 20% of them seen only once. The CDR3 contains 15 residues. V lost 1 base and J 5 bases, leaving 12 bases between the germline ends. CDR1 is MNHEY and CDR2 is SMNVEV in the germline V gene (reference sequence). This clonotype has at least ten counts. What it recognizes is unknown. This receptor was obtained from a male patient aged 10 to 17 who had a stem cell transplant for acute lymphoblastic leukemia, so the T cells may come from the graft donor. Sequenced here: PBMCs, mostly from graft donor cells, sampled 360 days after TCRalphabeta/CD19-depleted stem cell transplant. The V and J genes are TRBV27 and TRBJ1-5; D is unclear. The CDR3 region has the DNA TGTGCCAGCAGTTTATATCGGGGTGGTGATCAGCCCCAGCATTTT. It specifies CASSLYRGGDQPQHF.